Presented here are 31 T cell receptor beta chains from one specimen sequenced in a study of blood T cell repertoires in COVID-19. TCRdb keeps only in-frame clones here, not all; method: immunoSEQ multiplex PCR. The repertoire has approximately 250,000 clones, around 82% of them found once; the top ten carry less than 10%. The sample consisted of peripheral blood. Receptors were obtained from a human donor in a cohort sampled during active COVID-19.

CDR3 protein: CASSLVQGGYNEQFF. The CDR3 region has the DNA TGTGCCAGCAGCTTAGTACAGGGCGGCTACAATGAGCAGTTCTTC. This chain links TRBV7-2 with TRBJ2-1; possible D gene TRBD1, 6 bases. The CDR3 runs to 15 residues. Germline CDR1 is SGHTA and CDR2 is FQGNSA. V was clipped by 1 base and J by 3 bases, with 10 bases between them.

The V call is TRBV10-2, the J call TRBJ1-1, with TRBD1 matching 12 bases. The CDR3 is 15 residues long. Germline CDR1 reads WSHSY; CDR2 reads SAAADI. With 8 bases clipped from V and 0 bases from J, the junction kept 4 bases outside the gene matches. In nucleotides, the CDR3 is TGCGCCAGCGGCGGGACAGGGGGCATGAACACTGAAGCTTTCTTT. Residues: CASGGTGGMNTEAFF.

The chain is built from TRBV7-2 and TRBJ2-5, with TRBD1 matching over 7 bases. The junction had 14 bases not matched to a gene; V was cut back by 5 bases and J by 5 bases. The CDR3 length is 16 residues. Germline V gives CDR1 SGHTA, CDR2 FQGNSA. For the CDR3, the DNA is TGTGCCAGCAGCCCCCGCAGAGGGGGCGGCGGGGAGACCCAGTACTTC. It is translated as CASSPRRGGGGETQYF.

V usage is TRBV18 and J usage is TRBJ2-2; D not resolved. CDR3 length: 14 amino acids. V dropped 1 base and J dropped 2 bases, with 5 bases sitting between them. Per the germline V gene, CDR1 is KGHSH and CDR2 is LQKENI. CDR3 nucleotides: TGTGCCAGCTCACCACAGAGTAACACCGGGGAGCTGTTTTTT. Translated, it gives CASSPQSNTGELFF.

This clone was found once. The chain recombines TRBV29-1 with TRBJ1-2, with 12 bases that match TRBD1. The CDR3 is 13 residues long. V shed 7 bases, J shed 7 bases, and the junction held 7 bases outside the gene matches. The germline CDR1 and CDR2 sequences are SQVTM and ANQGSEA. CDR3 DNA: TGCAGCGCTTGGGGACAGGGGGCGTCTGGCTACACCTTC. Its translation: CSAWGQGASGYTF. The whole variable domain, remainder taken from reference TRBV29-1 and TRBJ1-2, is SAVISQKPSRDICQRGTSLTIQCQVDSQVTMMFWYRQQPGQSLTLIATANQGSEATYESGFVIDKFPISRPNLTFSTLTVSNMSPEDSSIYLCSAWGQGASGYTFGSGTRLTVV.

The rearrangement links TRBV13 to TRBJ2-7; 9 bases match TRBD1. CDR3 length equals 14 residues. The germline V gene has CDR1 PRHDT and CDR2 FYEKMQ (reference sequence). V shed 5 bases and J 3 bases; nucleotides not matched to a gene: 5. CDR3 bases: TGTGCCAGCAGCCAGGACAGGGGTCACTACGAGCAGTACTTC. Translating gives CASSQDRGHYEQYF.

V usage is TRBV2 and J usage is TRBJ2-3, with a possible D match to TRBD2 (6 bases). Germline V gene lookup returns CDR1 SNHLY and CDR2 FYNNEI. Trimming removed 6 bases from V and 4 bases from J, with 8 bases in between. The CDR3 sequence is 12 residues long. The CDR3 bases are TGTGCCAGCAGGACTAGTTCAGATACGCAGTATTTT. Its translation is CASRTSSDTQYF.

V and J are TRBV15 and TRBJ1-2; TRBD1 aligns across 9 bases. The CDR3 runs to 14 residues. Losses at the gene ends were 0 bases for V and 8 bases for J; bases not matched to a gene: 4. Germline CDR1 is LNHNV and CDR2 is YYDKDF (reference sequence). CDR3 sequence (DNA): TGTGCCACCAGCAGAGACGGGACAGGGACCGGCTACACCTTC. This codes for CATSRDGTGTGYTF.

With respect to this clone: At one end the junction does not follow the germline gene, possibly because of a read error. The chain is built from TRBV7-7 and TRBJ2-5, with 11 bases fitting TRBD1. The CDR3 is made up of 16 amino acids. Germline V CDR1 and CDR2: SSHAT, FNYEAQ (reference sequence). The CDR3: CASSLGGTGGGETQYF. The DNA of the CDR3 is TGTGCTAGCAGCTTAGGGGGGACAGGGGGTGGAGAGACCCAGTACTTC.

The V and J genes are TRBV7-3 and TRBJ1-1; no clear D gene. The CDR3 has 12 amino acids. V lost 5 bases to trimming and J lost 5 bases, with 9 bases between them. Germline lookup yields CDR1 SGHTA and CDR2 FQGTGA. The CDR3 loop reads CASSHPGTEAFF. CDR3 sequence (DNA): TGTGCCAGCAGCCACCCGGGGACTGAAGCTTTCTTT.

CDR3 sequence (DNA): TGTGCCAGCAGTTTTAACGGGGGGGGTGAAAAACTGTTTTTT. This translates into CASSFNGGGEKLFF. V and J are TRBV28 and TRBJ1-4; a possible D gene is TRBD1 (5 bases). CDR1 is MDHEN, CDR2 SYDVKM, per germline. V was shortened by 3 bases and J by 7 bases, with 12 bases between the two germline ends. CDR3 length equals 14 residues.

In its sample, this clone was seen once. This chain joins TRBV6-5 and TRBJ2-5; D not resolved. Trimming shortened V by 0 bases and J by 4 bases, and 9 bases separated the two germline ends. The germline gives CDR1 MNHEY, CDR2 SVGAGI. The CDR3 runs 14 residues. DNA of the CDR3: TGTGCCAGCAGTTACTCGCCTACTGGAGAGACCCAGTACTTC. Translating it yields CASSYSPTGETQYF.

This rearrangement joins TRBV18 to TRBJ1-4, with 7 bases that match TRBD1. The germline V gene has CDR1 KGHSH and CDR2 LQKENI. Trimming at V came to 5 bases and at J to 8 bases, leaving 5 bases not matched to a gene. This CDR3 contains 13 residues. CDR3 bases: TGTGCCAGCTCATTTGGGACAGCAGAAAAACTGTTTTTT. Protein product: CASSFGTAEKLFF.

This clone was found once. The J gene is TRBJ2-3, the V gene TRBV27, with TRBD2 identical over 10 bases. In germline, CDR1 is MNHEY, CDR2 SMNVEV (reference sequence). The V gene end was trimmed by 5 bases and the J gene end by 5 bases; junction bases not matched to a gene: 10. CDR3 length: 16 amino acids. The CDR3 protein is CASSLTTSGVQDTQYF. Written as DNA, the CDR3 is TGTGCCAGCAGTCTCACAACTAGCGGGGTTCAAGATACGCAGTATTTT.

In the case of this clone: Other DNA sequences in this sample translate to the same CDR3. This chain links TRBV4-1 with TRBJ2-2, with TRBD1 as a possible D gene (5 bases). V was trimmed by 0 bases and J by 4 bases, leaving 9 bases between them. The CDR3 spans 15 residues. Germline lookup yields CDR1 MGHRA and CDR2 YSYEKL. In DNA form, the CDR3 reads TGCGCCAGCAGCCAAGATCCTCAGGGCACCGGGGAGCTGTTTTTT. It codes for CASSQDPQGTGELFF.

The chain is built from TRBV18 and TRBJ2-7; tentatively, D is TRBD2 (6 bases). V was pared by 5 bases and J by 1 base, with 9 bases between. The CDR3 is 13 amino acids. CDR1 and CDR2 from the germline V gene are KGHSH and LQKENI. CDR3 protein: CASSVDYSYEQYF. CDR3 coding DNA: TGTGCCAGCTCAGTGGACTATTCCTACGAGCAGTACTTC.

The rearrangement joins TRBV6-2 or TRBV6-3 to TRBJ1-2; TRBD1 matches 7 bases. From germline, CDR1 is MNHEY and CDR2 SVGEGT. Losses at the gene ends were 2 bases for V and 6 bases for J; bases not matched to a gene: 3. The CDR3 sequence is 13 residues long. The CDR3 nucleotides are TGTGCCAGCAGTTACGTGACAGGGAATGGCTACACCTTC. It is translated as CASSYVTGNGYTF.

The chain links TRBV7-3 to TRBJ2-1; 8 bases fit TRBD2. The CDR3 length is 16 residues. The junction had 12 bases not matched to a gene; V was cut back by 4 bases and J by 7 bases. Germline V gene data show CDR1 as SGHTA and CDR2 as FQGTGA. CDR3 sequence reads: CASSSEGTRLRNEQFF. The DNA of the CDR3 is TGTGCCAGCAGCTCCGAAGGGACTAGGTTAAGGAATGAGCAGTTCTTC.

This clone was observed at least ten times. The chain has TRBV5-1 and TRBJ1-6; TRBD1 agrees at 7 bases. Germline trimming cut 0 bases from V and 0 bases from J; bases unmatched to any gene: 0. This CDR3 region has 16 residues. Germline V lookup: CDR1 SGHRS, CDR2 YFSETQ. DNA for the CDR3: TGCGCCAGCAGCTTGGGGGACAGCTCCTATAATTCACCCCTCCACTTT. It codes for CASSLGDSSYNSPLHF.

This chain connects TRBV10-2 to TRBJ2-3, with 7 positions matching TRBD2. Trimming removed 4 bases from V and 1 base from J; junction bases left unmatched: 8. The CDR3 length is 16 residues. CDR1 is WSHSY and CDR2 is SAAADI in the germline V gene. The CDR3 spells CASSGQGGTGTDTQYF. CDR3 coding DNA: TGCGCCAGCAGTGGGCAGGGAGGGACGGGCACAGATACGCAGTATTTT.

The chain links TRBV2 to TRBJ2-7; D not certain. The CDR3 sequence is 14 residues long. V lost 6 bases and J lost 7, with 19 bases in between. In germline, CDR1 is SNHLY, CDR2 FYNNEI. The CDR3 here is CASREAAVGQEQYF. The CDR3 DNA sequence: TGTGCCAGCAGAGAGGCGGCGGTGGGTCAGGAGCAGTACTTC.

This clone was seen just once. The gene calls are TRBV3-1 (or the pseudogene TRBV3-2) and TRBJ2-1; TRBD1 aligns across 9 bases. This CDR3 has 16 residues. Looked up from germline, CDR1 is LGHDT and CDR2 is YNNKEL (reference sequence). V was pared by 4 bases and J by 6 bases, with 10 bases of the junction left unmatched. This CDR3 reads CASSLFGTGRINEQFF. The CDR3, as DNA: TGTGCCAGCAGCCTCTTCGGGACAGGGCGGATCAATGAGCAGTTCTTC.

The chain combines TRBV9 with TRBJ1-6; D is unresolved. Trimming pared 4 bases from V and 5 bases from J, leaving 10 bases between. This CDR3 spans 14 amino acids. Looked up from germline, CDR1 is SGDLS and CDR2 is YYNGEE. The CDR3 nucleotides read TGTGCCAGCAGCCTAGGCCAGGATAATTCACCCCTCCACTTT. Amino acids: CASSLGQDNSPLHF.

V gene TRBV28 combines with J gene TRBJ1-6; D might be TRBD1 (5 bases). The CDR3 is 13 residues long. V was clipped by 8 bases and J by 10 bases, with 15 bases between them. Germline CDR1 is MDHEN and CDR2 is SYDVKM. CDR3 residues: CASQGRASSPLHF. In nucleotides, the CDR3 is TGTGCCAGCCAGGGCAGGGCCAGCTCACCCCTCCACTTT.

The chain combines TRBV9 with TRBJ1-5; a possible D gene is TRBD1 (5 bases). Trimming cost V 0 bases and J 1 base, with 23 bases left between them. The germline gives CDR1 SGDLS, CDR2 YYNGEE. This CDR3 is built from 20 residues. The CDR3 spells CASSVVRQPNSIISNQPQHF. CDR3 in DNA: TGTGCCAGCAGCGTAGTCCGACAGCCAAATAGCATCATAAGCAATCAGCCCCAGCATTTT.

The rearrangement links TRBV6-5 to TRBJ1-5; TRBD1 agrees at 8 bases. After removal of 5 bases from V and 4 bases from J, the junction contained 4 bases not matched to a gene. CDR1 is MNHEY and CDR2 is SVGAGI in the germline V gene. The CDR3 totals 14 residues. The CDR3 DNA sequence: TGTGCCAGCAGTCCAACAGGGGGGAATCAGCCCCAGCATTTT. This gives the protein CASSPTGGNQPQHF.

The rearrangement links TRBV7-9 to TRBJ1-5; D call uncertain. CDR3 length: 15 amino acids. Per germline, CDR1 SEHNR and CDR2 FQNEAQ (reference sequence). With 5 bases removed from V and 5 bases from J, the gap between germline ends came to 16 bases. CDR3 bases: TGTGCCAGCAGCCGGGTGGGGAGCGGGGATCAGCCCCAGCATTTT. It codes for CASSRVGSGDQPQHF.

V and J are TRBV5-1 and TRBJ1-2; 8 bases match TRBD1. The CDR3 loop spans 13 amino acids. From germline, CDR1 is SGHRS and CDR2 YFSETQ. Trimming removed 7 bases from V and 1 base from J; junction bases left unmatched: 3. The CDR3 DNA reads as TGCGCCAGCCGGGACAGGAATAACTATGGCTACACCTTC. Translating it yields CASRDRNNYGYTF.

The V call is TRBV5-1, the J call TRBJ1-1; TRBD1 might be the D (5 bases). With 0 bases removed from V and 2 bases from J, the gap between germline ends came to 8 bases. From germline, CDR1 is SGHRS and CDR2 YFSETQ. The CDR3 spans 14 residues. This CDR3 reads CASSLGQRNTEAFF. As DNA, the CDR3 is TGCGCCAGCAGCTTGGGACAGAGAAACACTGAAGCTTTCTTT.

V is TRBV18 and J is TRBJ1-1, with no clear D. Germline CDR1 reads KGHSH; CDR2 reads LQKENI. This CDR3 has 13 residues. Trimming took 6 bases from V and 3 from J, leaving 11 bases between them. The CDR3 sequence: CASSQTVDTEAFF. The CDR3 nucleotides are TGTGCCAGCTCCCAAACAGTTGACACTGAAGCTTTCTTT.

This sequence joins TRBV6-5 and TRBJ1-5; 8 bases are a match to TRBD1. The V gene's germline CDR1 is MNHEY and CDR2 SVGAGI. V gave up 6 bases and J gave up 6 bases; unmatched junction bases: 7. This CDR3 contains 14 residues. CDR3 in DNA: TGTGCCAGCAGCGCGACAGGGGCTGGTCAGCCCCAGCATTTT. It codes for CASSATGAGQPQHF.